This T cell receptor beta chain is from a study of identical twins. Unique molecular identifiers were present on the cDNA, and a universal primer site came from template switching. TCRdb reanalysed the 5' RACE reads using MiXCR and keeps one entry per CDR3 protein. The top ten clones hold about 1% of a sample with 400,000 to 550,000 distinct CDR3 sequences, roughly 13% of them seen once. In the case of this clonotype: What it binds is unknown.

Points from the study as a whole: Twin pairs' shared out-of-frame alpha sequences were enriched in low generation probability.

The CDR3 consists of 16 residues. Per germline, CDR1 SGHTA and CDR2 FQGTGA. V lost 0 bases, J lost 0 bases, and 6 bases lay in between. The sample was also reused in another study, on yellow fever vaccine responses in identical twins.

Sequencing used CD4+ T cells sorted from blood. This TCR came from a young woman in good health. J is TRBJ2-6 and V is TRBV7-3; D remains ambiguous. The CDR3 bases are TGTGCCAGCAGCTTAACCGGTGACTCTGGGGCCAACGTCCTGACTTTC. Translating it yields CASSLTGDSGANVLTF.